The present T cell receptor beta chain was sequenced within a study of blood T cells in healthy people across ages. The authors ran a second PCR of roughly 7 to 11 cycles using a sample-barcoded 5' primer and a J-beta primer mix. MiXCR, run by TCRdb on the 5' RACE reads, gives a single entry per CDR3 protein. This repertoire shows approximately 680,000 distinct CDR3 sequences, less than 40% found once; its top ten account for 15% to 17%. V shed 5 bases and J shed 4 bases, with 12 bases lying between them. The CDR3 has 15 amino acids. In germline, CDR1 is MNHEY, CDR2 SMNVEV (reference sequence). As concerns this clonotype: A much larger clone differs by one base, so this may be a read error. The conserved phenylalanine or tryptophan normally closing the CDR3 is absent here, so this likely arose from a read error.

The clonotype originates from an elderly woman in good health. The V and J genes are TRBV27 and TRBJ2-6, with D perhaps matching TRBD1 (6 bases). The specimen was blood. CDR3 in DNA: TGTGCCAGCAGTAGGGGGTTGTCGGGGGCCAACGTCCTGACTTGC. Amino acid sequence: CASSRGLSGANVLTC.